The next 13 T cell receptor beta chains were all read from a single sample in a study of T cell responses to AZD1222 COVID-19 vaccine. Sequenced by immunoSEQ multiplex PCR; TCRdb stores in-frame clones only, minus some. This sample yields tens of thousands of clones, of which approximately 85% are seen a single time; 8.5% to 12% belongs to the top ten. Sequenced here: peripheral blood, sampled 28 days after the second AZD1222 dose. The receptors were gathered from an adult who received the AZD1222 COVID-19 vaccine.

The J gene is TRBJ2-5, the V gene TRBV7-2, with TRBD2 matching 8 bases. This CDR3 spans 15 amino acids. Germline V lookup: CDR1 SGHTA, CDR2 FQGNSA. Unmatched junction bases numbered 7, after V lost 2 bases and J lost 5 bases. The CDR3 spells CASSLLGGAQETQYF. The DNA for the CDR3 is TGTGCCAGCAGCTTACTCGGGGGGGCCCAGGAGACCCAGTACTTC.

The V and J genes are TRBV19 and TRBJ1-4; D is unresolved. Germline V gene sequence: CDR1 LNHDA, CDR2 SQIVND (reference sequence). The V and J ends lost 0 bases and 1 base respectively, with 12 bases between them. The CDR3 is made up of 17 amino acids. CDR3 region: CASSIDRRGRTNEKLFF. In nucleotides, the CDR3 is TGTGCCAGTAGTATAGATCGTCGCGGGAGAACTAATGAAAAACTGTTTTTT.

The chain links TRBV10-3 to TRBJ2-1; the match to TRBD2 covers 10 bases. This CDR3 has 13 amino acids. V was pared by 8 bases and J by 8 bases, with 6 bases of the junction left unmatched. Germline values: CDR1 ENHRY, CDR2 SYGVKD. The CDR3 reads CAIESGGVDEQFF. The CDR3 DNA follows: TGTGCCATCGAAAGCGGGGGGGTCGATGAGCAGTTCTTC.

A single count supports this clone. The chain carries TRBV6-4 and TRBJ2-1; 8 bases match TRBD1. Germline lookup yields CDR1 MRHNA and CDR2 SNTAGT. With V trimmed by 2 bases and J by 7 bases, 7 bases remained unmatched. The CDR3 consists of 15 residues. In DNA form, the CDR3 reads TGTGCCAGCAGTGACCAGGGGGCGCTTAGTAATGAGCAGTTCTTC. It encodes CASSDQGALSNEQFF.

The genes are TRBV28 and TRBJ2-1; D might be TRBD1 (5 bases). Germline CDR1 reads MDHEN; CDR2 reads SYDVKM. The length of the CDR3 is 15 residues. V was trimmed by 10 bases and J by 4 bases, leaving 20 bases between them. The CDR3 DNA reads TGTGCCATCCTTCCAGGAACAGGCAGATACAATGAGCAGTTCTTC. Amino acids: CAILPGTGRYNEQFF. The whole variable domain, filled in from reference TRBV28 and TRBJ2-1, reads DVKVTQSSRYLVKRTGEKVFLECVQDMDHENMFWYRQDPGLGLRLIYFSYDVKMKEKGDIPEGYSVSREKKERFSLILESASTNQTSMYLCAILPGTGRYNEQFFGPGTRLTVL.

This clone was counted between two and nine times. The rearrangement uses TRBV6-1 and TRBJ1-3; D may be TRBD1 (6 bases). From germline, CDR1 is MNHNS and CDR2 SASEGT. This CDR3 has 16 residues. The V gene lost 3 bases and the J gene lost 4 bases, with 16 bases spanning the gap. CDR3 region: CASSEQGFKRGNTIYF. The CDR3 bases are TGTGCCAGCAGTGAGCAGGGGTTCAAGCGGGGAAACACCATATATTTT.

This clone was counted a single time. The chain recombines TRBV2 with TRBJ1-4; TRBD1 is a possible D gene (6 bases). Germline V gene data show CDR1 as SNHLY and CDR2 as FYNNEI. This CDR3 comprises 16 residues. Deletions cut 8 bases from V and 14 bases from J, with 30 bases between. CDR3 nucleotide sequence: TGTGCCAGCGGGGGCTTGGGTTTTAACGGGGACGCGCGGCTGTTTTTT. Protein product: CASGGLGFNGDARLFF. The full variable domain, in which reference TRBV2 and TRBJ1-4 provide the parts outside the CDR3, is EPEVTQTPSHQVTQMGQEVILRCVPISNHLYFYWYRQILGQKVEFLVSFYNNEISEKSEIFDDQFSVERPDGSNFTLKIRSTKLEDSAMYFCASGGLGFNGDARLFFGSGTQLSVL.

The rearrangement joins TRBV29-1 to TRBJ1-2, with D unresolved. CDR1 and CDR2 (germline): SQVTM, ANQGSEA. This CDR3 comprises 12 residues. Trimming left V 3 bases short and J 1 base short, with 6 bases between. CDR3 region: CSVENSNYGYTF. The CDR3 bases are TGCAGCGTTGAGAACAGTAACTATGGCTACACCTTC.

This sequence joins TRBV29-1 and TRBJ1-5; D is possibly TRBD1 (5 bases). This CDR3 region has 13 residues. With 8 bases removed from V and 2 bases from J, the gap between germline ends came to 13 bases. Per the germline V gene, CDR1 is SQVTM and CDR2 is ANQGSEA. The CDR3 reads CSRGSICNQPQHF. The CDR3 bases are TGCAGCAGGGGCAGCATTTGCAATCAGCCCCAGCATTTT.

This chain connects TRBV7-2 to TRBJ1-2; 7 bases line up with TRBD1. Germline V lookup: CDR1 SGHTA, CDR2 FQGNSA. The CDR3 sequence is 15 residues long. After removal of 2 bases from V and 2 bases from J, the junction contained 5 bases not matched to a gene. CDR3 DNA: TGTGCCAGCAGCTTAACCGCGACAGGGAACTATGGCTACACCTTC. Translation gives CASSLTATGNYGYTF.

The table lists this clone with a count of one. This chain connects TRBV6-4 to TRBJ2-7; no reliable D call. The V gene lost 10 bases and the J gene lost 5 bases, with 21 bases spanning the gap. CDR1 is MRHNA, CDR2 SNTAGT, per germline. This CDR3 contains 14 residues. The DNA of the CDR3 is TGTGCCACCACGCAAAACCTACCGCGACACGAGCAGTACTTC. This translates into CATTQNLPRHEQYF.

The chain carries TRBV6-4 and TRBJ2-7, with D hard to call. This CDR3 has 18 amino acids. Germline V gene sequence: CDR1 MRHNA, CDR2 SNTAGT. The V end was cut by 2 bases, the J end by 3 bases, with 23 bases between. The CDR3 DNA sequence: TGTGCCAGCAGTGACCCGGCCTTAACGGTTGTTGGCCACTACGAGCAGTACTTC. This encodes CASSDPALTVVGHYEQYF.

The chain is built from TRBV13 and TRBJ2-1, with 16 bases fitting TRBD2. The CDR3 length is 18 residues. J gave up 10 bases and V 5 bases, and 14 bases lay outside the gene matches. Germline lookup yields CDR1 PRHDT and CDR2 FYEKMQ (reference sequence). CDR3 in DNA: TGTGCCAGCAGCCTGGGACTAGCGGGGGGGCTTACGTTATACGAGCAGTTCTTC. It specifies CASSLGLAGGLTLYEQFF.